The 18 T cell receptor beta chains presented below share a single source sample, sequenced in a study of blood T cell repertoires in COVID-19. Sequenced by immunoSEQ multiplex PCR; TCRdb stores in-frame clones only, minus some. The data show roughly 250,000 clones, roughly 81% seen once. The sequencing input was peripheral blood. All receptors come from a man aged 35 to 55 with acute or convalescent COVID-19.

This clone turned up a few times. This CDR3 is CSVDEQSTEAFF. In DNA, the CDR3 is TGCAGCGTTGACGAACAGTCCACTGAAGCTTTCTTT. This chain connects TRBV29-1 to TRBJ1-1, with D unresolved. Between the trimmed V and J ends, which lost 3 bases and 4 bases, there was a span of 9 bases. In germline, CDR1 is SQVTM, CDR2 ANQGSEA. The CDR3 sequence is 12 residues long. Drawing the rest from reference TRBV29-1 and TRBJ1-1, the complete variable domain is SAVISQKPSRDICQRGTSLTIQCQVDSQVTMMFWYRQQPGQSLTLIATANQGSEATYESGFVIDKFPISRPNLTFSTLTVSNMSPEDSSIYLCSVDEQSTEAFFGQGTRLTVV.

This clone was observed a handful of times. V gene TRBV5-6 combines with J gene TRBJ1-6, with a tentative D call TRBD1 (6 bases). There are 15 residues in the CDR3. Germline V gives CDR1 SGHDT, CDR2 YYEEEE. Trimming shortened V by 3 bases and J by 9 bases, and 16 bases separated the two germline ends. The CDR3 DNA sequence: TGTGCCAGCAGCTCTACAGGGAAAGTTGGTTCACCCCTCCACTTT. It codes for CASSSTGKVGSPLHF.

The chain recombines TRBV3-1 (or the pseudogene TRBV3-2) with TRBJ2-2, with 10 bases matching TRBD2. The CDR3 has 18 residues. J was trimmed by 5 bases and V by 0 bases; bases with no gene match: 9. Germline CDR1 LGHDT, CDR2 YNNKEL (reference sequence). DNA of the CDR3: TGTGCCAGCAGCCAAGAAGGTAATCTAGCGGGGGCGACCGGGGAGCTGTTTTTT. Translated, it gives CASSQEGNLAGATGELFF.

The rearrangement uses TRBV7-7 and TRBJ2-5; 7 bases map to TRBD1. The CDR3 totals 13 residues. Germline lookup yields CDR1 SSHAT and CDR2 FNYEAQ (reference sequence). V trimming: 5 bases; J trimming: 2 bases; junction bases outside the gene matches: 2. DNA of the CDR3: TGTGCCAGCAGCCCGACAGGGCAAGAGACCCAGTACTTC. This encodes CASSPTGQETQYF.

The chain links TRBV9 to TRBJ2-1; TRBD2 aligns across 9 bases. The V gene end was trimmed by 0 bases and the J gene end by 4 bases; junction bases not matched to a gene: 14. CDR1 and CDR2 (germline): SGDLS, YYNGEE. CDR3 length equals 19 residues. CDR3 nucleotides: TGTGCCAGCAGCGTAGAGGGCGGGGGGGCCCTCCAAACTTACAATGAGCAGTTCTTC. Translation: CASSVEGGGALQTYNEQFF. The complete variable domain, with remaining parts taken from reference TRBV9 and TRBJ2-1, reads DSGVTQTPKHLITATGQRVTLRCSPRSGDLSVYWYQQSLDQGLQFLIQYYNGEERAKGNILERFSAQQFPDLHSELNLSSLELGDSALYFCASSVEGGGALQTYNEQFFGPGTRLTVL.

The J gene is TRBJ2-4, the V gene TRBV7-6, with TRBD2 matching over 11 bases. After removal of 5 bases from V and 2 bases from J, the junction contained 5 bases not matched to a gene. The CDR3 is made up of 16 amino acids. The germline V gene encodes CDR1 SGHVS and CDR2 FNYEAQ. The CDR3, as DNA: TGTGCCAGCAGCCGCGGGACTAGCGGTTCCAAAAACATTCAGTACTTC. Translating gives CASSRGTSGSKNIQYF.

The table lists this clone with a count of one. The rearrangement links TRBV12-3 or TRBV12-4 to TRBJ1-1; 8 bases fit TRBD1. This CDR3 has 13 residues. V lost 6 bases, J lost 7 bases, and 7 bases stayed unmatched. The CDR3 protein is CASRTGQGIEAFF. The CDR3 bases are TGTGCCAGCAGAACTGGACAGGGTATTGAAGCTTTCTTT.

The rearrangement joins TRBV7-8 to TRBJ2-7; TRBD2 matches at 8 bases. CDR3 length: 16 amino acids. V lost 5 bases, J lost 2 bases, and 11 bases stayed unmatched. Germline V gene sequence: CDR1 SGHVS, CDR2 FQNEAQ. The CDR3 DNA follows: TGTGCCAGCAGCAACCTCCCAAGCGGGGGACCCTACGAGCAGTACTTC. Its translation is CASSNLPSGGPYEQYF.

The chain joins TRBV7-9 to TRBJ2-5; 15 bases map to TRBD2. Germline V gene sequence: CDR1 SEHNR, CDR2 FQNEAQ (reference sequence). V lost 4 bases to trimming and J lost 0 bases; unmatched junction nucleotides: 6. The length of the CDR3 is 18 residues. The CDR3 bases are TGTGCCAGCAGCTCCGGGACTAGCGGGGGGACGTACCAAGAGACCCAGTACTTC. It specifies CASSSGTSGGTYQETQYF.

This sequence joins TRBV4-2 and TRBJ1-1; maybe TRBD1 (5 bases). V was shortened by 0 bases and J by 9 bases, with 14 bases between the two germline ends. Germline assignment: CDR1 LGHNA and CDR2 YNFKEQ. This CDR3 has 14 amino acids. The CDR3 bases are TGTGCCAGCAGCCAAGATCTAGGGGATTTAAAAGCTTTCTTT. Protein product: CASSQDLGDLKAFF.

The CDR3 spells CASSLDRVIRTGELFF. The DNA for the CDR3 is TGCGCCAGCAGCTTGGACAGGGTGATTAGGACCGGGGAGCTGTTTTTT. The genes are TRBV5-1 and TRBJ2-2; tentative D call: TRBD1 (6 bases). This CDR3 is built from 16 residues. Germline CDR1 SGHRS, CDR2 YFSETQ. Trimming stripped 0 bases from V and 5 bases from J, with 14 bases between.

The chain carries TRBV12-3 or TRBV12-4 and TRBJ1-6; D is uncertain. This CDR3 has 13 residues. Trimming left V 3 bases short and J 8 bases short, with 8 bases between. The CDR3: CASSFRDDSPLHF. CDR3 bases: TGTGCCAGCAGTTTTCGGGATGATTCACCCCTCCACTTT.

The CDR3 reads CASSVDKKSSGANVLTF. Written as DNA, the CDR3 is TGTGCCAGCAGCGTAGACAAGAAAAGCTCTGGGGCCAACGTCCTGACTTTC. This sequence joins TRBV9 and TRBJ2-6; D is undetermined. This CDR3 has 17 residues. Trimming left V 0 bases short and J 0 bases short, with 10 bases between. Germline-derived CDR1 and CDR2 are SGDLS and YYNGEE. Full variable domain (remainder filled in from reference TRBV9 and TRBJ2-6): DSGVTQTPKHLITATGQRVTLRCSPRSGDLSVYWYQQSLDQGLQFLIQYYNGEERAKGNILERFSAQQFPDLHSELNLSSLELGDSALYFCASSVDKKSSGANVLTFGAGSRLTVL.

This chain connects TRBV30 to TRBJ2-7; tentatively, D is TRBD2 (5 bases). This CDR3 contains 14 residues. Per the germline V gene, CDR1 is GTSNPN and CDR2 is SVGIG (reference sequence). The CDR3 spells CASRPEDYSYEQYF. The CDR3 DNA reads TGTGCTTCCAGACCAGAAGACTACTCCTACGAGCAGTACTTC.

The chain links TRBV30 to TRBJ1-3, with D perhaps TRBD1 (5 bases). The ends were cut back, 5 bases at V and 0 bases at J, with 14 bases in the middle. There are 15 residues in the CDR3. The germline V gene has CDR1 GTSNPN and CDR2 SVGIG (reference sequence). CDR3 DNA: TGTGCCTGGTCAATGTCAGGGTACTCTGGAAACACCATATATTTT. It encodes CAWSMSGYSGNTIYF.

This clone was counted between two and nine times. The rearrangement uses TRBV11-2 and TRBJ1-2; D might be TRBD1 (5 bases). The germline V and J ends were trimmed by 4 bases and 4 bases, with 25 bases remaining between them. This CDR3 is 18 amino acids long. The germline V gene has CDR1 SGHAT and CDR2 FQNNGV. CDR3 nucleotide sequence: TGTGCCAGCAGCTCCCAGTACCAGCTAATCGGGGGTTTCTATGGCTACACCTTC. Its translation: CASSSQYQLIGGFYGYTF.

This clone has more than one count but fewer than ten. The V and J genes are TRBV19 and TRBJ2-1; TRBD2 aligns across 10 bases. Germline CDR1 is LNHDA and CDR2 is SQIVND (reference sequence). CDR3 length equals 15 residues. Germline trimming cut 7 bases from V and 9 bases from J; bases unmatched to any gene: 12. In DNA, the CDR3 is TGTGCCAGTACCCCTACTAGCGGGGCCGGCGGTGAGCAGTTCTTC. It encodes CASTPTSGAGGEQFF.

The J gene is TRBJ1-1, the V gene TRBV6-5; unclear D gene. V was clipped by 6 bases and J by 1 base, with 9 bases between them. The CDR3 totals 13 residues. CDR1 is MNHEY and CDR2 is SVGAGI in the germline V gene. Here the CDR3 DNA reads TGTGCCAGCAGACAGACACCGAACACTGAAGCTTTCTTT. This encodes CASRQTPNTEAFF.